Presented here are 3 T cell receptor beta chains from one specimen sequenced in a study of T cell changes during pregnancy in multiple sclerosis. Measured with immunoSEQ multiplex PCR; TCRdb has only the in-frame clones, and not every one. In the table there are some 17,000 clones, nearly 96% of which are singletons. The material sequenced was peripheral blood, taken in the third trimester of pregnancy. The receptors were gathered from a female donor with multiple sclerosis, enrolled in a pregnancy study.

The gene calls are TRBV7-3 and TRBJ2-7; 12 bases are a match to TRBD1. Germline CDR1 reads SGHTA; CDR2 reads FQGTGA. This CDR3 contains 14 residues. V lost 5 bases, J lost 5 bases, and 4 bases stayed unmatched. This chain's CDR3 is CASSRGTGGNEQYF. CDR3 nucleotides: TGTGCCAGCAGCCGCGGGACAGGGGGCAACGAGCAGTACTTC.

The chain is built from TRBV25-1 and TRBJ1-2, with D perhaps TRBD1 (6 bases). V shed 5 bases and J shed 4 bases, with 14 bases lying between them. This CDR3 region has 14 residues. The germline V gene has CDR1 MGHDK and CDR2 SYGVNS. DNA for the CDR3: TGTGCCAGCAGTTCCCAGGGGCGCGCCTATGGCTACACCTTC. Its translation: CASSSQGRAYGYTF.

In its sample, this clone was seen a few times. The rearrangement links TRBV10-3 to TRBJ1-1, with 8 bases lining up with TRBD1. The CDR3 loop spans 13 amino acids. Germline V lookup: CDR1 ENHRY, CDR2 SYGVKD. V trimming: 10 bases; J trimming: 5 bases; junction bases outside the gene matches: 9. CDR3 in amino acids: CATGQGLVTEAFF. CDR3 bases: TGTGCCACCGGACAGGGATTGGTTACTGAAGCTTTCTTT.